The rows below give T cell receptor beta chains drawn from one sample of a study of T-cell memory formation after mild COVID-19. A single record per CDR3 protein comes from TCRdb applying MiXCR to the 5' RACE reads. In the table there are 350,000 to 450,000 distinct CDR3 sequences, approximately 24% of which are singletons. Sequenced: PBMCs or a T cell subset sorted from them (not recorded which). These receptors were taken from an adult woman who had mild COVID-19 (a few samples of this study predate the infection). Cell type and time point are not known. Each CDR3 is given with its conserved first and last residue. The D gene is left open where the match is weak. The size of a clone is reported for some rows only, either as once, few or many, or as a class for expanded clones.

DNA: TGTGCCAGCAGCTTAGACCGACAAGGGAGAGGACAGTTCTTC; CDR3: CASSLDRQGRGQFF; D: .; V: TRBV7-9; J: TRBJ2-1; size: few
DNA: TGTGCCTGGTTGGACAGGGCGACCGGGGAGCTGTTTTTT; CDR3: CAWLDRATGELFF; D: TRBD1; V: TRBV30; J: TRBJ2-2; size: .
DNA: TGTGCCAGCAGTTCCCCCCGGGGAGCCACTGAAGCTTTCTTT; CDR3: CASSSPRGATEAFF; D: .; V: TRBV6-5; J: TRBJ1-1; size: few
DNA: TGTGCCAGCAGCTGGAGGGACAGTAACTACGAGCAGTACTTC; CDR3: CASSWRDSNYEQYF; D: .; V: TRBV5-6; J: TRBJ2-7; size: .
DNA: TGCAGTGCTAGCCCCCATGAGCAGTTCTTC; CDR3: CSASPHEQFF; D: .; V: TRBV20-1; J: TRBJ2-1; size: .
DNA: TGTGCCAGCAGGGGGTGGACAGCTTCCACAGATACGCAGTATTTT; CDR3: CASRGWTASTDTQYF; D: .; V: TRBV7-2; J: TRBJ2-3; size: few
DNA: TGCGCCAGCAGCTTGATCGGGGACTATGGCTACACCTTC; CDR3: CASSLIGDYGYTF; D: .; V: TRBV5-1; J: TRBJ1-2; size: .
DNA: TGTGCCAGCAGCTGGGGGGGACAGGGAAGTTCACCCCTCCACTTT; CDR3: CASSWGGQGSSPLHF; D: TRBD1; V: TRBV7-2; J: TRBJ1-6; size: few
DNA: TGTGCCAGCAAGTCTGTGGAGGGTGCCAATTCACCCCTCCACTTT; CDR3: CASKSVEGANSPLHF; D: .; V: TRBV5-6; J: TRBJ1-6; size: few
DNA: TGTGCCAGCAGTACAGGGCGAAATCAGCCCCAGCATTTT; CDR3: CASSTGRNQPQHF; D: .; V: TRBV12-3/TRBV12-4; J: TRBJ1-5; size: .
DNA: TGTGCCACCAGTGACCCTACCAGGACTAGCAATGAGCAGTTCTTC; CDR3: CATSDPTRTSNEQFF; D: TRBD2; V: TRBV24-1; J: TRBJ2-1; size: .